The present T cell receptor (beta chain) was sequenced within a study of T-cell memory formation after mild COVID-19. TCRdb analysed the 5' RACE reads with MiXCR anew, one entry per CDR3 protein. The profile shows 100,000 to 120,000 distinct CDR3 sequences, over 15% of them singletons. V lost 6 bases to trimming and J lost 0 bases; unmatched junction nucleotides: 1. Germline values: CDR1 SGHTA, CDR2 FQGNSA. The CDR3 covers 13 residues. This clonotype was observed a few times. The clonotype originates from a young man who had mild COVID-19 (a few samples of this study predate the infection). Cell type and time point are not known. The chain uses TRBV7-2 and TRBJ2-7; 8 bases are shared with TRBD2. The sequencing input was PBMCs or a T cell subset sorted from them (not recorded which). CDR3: CASRGTSSYEQYF. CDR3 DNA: TGTGCCAGCAGGGGGACTAGCTCCTACGAGCAGTACTTC.